The 12 T cell receptor beta chains reported below all come from one sample, sequenced in a study of human T cells and chemical hapten exposure. TCRdb re-derived calls from the RACE reads in MiXCR, one entry per CDR3 protein. Of some 120,000 distinct CDR3 sequences in the sample, around 10% were seen once. Time point denoted: patch test 1, 2 weeks after DPC sensitization. Indicated treatment: therapeutic diphenylcyclopropenone sensitization with weekly scalp DPC. Sequenced material: whole blood, taken in connection with sensitization to the hapten diphenylcyclopropenone (DPC). The source is a woman aged 45 to 65 with alopecia areata. Some clones in this sample may be carry-over from other donors' samples.

The sample holds many counts of this clonotype. The rearrangement uses TRBV9 and TRBJ1-2, with 8 bases identical to TRBD1. V was clipped by 3 bases and J by 2 bases; unmatched bases: 15. This CDR3 contains 18 residues. Per germline, CDR1 SGDLS and CDR2 YYNGEE. CDR3 region: CASSAGGTAEGQNYGYTF. The CDR3 coding sequence is TGTGCCAGCAGCGCAGGGGGCACAGCAGAAGGGCAAAACTATGGCTACACCTTC.

This clonotype appeared a few times. This sequence joins TRBV20-1 and TRBJ1-1, with D perhaps TRBD1 (5 bases). V was shortened by 5 bases and J by 1 base, with 8 bases between the two germline ends. This CDR3 is built from 12 residues. Germline V gene lookup returns CDR1 DFQATT and CDR2 SNEGSKA (reference sequence). The CDR3, as DNA: TGCAGTGCTGCTACAGGGAACACTGAAGCTTTCTTT. Residues: CSAATGNTEAFF.

The V call is TRBV20-1, the J call TRBJ2-3; D call uncertain. The V and J ends lost 1 base and 2 bases respectively, with 7 bases between them. The CDR3 covers 13 residues. Per germline, CDR1 DFQATT and CDR2 SNEGSKA (reference sequence). The CDR3 DNA reads as TGCAGTGCTAGAGGGGGTCCCACAGATACGCAGTATTTT. Its translation is CSARGGPTDTQYF.

This clonotype was detected many times. Written as DNA, the CDR3 is TGTGCCAGCAGCCTCGAAGGCCTACAAAGGGACGAGCAGTACTTC. It translates to CASSLEGLQRDEQYF. V and J are TRBV11-2 and TRBJ2-7; no definite D call. Between the trimmed V and J ends, which lost 5 bases and 5 bases, there was a span of 19 bases. Looked up from germline, CDR1 is SGHAT and CDR2 is FQNNGV. This CDR3 comprises 15 residues.

At least ten counts were recorded for this clonotype. This chain links TRBV7-9 with TRBJ1-6; perhaps TRBD1 as D (5 bases). Per the germline V gene, CDR1 is SEHNR and CDR2 is FQNEAQ (reference sequence). Deletions cut 2 bases from V and 13 bases from J, with 15 bases between. The CDR3 totals 14 residues. The CDR3 nucleotides read TGTGCCAGCAGCTTACCAAAGCATGGGGACCCCCTCCACTTT. This gives the protein CASSLPKHGDPLHF. The variable domain in full, completed from reference TRBV7-9 and TRBJ1-6, reads DTGVSQNPRHKITKRGQNVTFRCDPISEHNRLYWYRQTLGQGPEFLTYFQNEAQLEKSRLLSDRFSAERPKGSFSTLEIQRTEQGDSAMYLCASSLPKHGDPLHFGNGTRLTVT.

This clonotype was picked up many times. V is TRBV21-1 and J is TRBJ1-1; the table's D call, TRBD1, was not checked against the DNA. TRBV21-1 is noted as a pseudogene. This CDR3 is built from 11 residues. The CDR3 reads CASLIKLDIIF. The CDR3 nucleotides are TGTGCCAGCCTGATCAAATTGGACATAATATTT.

This chain links TRBV7-2 with TRBJ1-5, with 9 bases identical to TRBD1. With 4 bases clipped from V and 7 bases from J, the junction kept 5 bases outside the gene matches. The CDR3 consists of 14 residues. The germline V gene has CDR1 SGHTA and CDR2 FQGNSA. CDR3 sequence reads: CASSSPDRGQPQHF. CDR3 DNA: TGTGCCAGCAGCTCCCCGGACAGGGGCCAGCCCCAGCATTTT.

This clonotype was counted at least ten times. The V and J genes are TRBV20-1 and TRBJ2-6; 10 bases line up with TRBD2. J gave up 0 bases and V 0 bases, and 5 bases lay outside the gene matches. This CDR3 has 18 amino acids. Germline CDR1 and CDR2: DFQATT and SNEGSKA (reference sequence). In nucleotides, the CDR3 is TGCAGTGCTAGAGATGGGGCTAGCGGGAGCTCTGGGGCCAACGTCCTGACTTTC. The encoded protein is CSARDGASGSSGANVLTF.

The V and J genes are TRBV6-6 and TRBJ2-7, with D unclear. This CDR3 comprises 12 residues. Between the trimmed V and J ends, which lost 4 bases and 5 bases, there was a span of 9 bases. Germline V CDR1 and CDR2: MNHNY, SVGAGI (reference sequence). The CDR3 DNA follows: TGTGCCAGCAGTTTTCCTAACGACGAGCAGTACTTC. Protein product: CASSFPNDEQYF.

This clonotype showed up just a few times. The V and J genes are TRBV18 and TRBJ2-7; 15 positions match TRBD2. The CDR3 is 17 amino acids. CDR1 and CDR2 (germline): KGHSH, LQKENI. The V gene end was trimmed by 0 bases and the J gene end by 1 base; junction bases not matched to a gene: 1. The CDR3 nucleotides read TGTGCCAGCTCACCACCGGGACTAGCGGGAGGATCCTACGAGCAGTACTTC. It translates to CASSPPGLAGGSYEQYF.

The chain links TRBV6-6 to TRBJ2-1; D is perhaps TRBD2 (5 bases). Looked up from germline, CDR1 is MNHNY and CDR2 is SVGAGI (reference sequence). CDR3 length: 11 amino acids. The V and J ends lost 8 bases and 14 bases respectively, with 16 bases between them. The CDR3 DNA reads TGTGCCAGCGGTTTGGGTGAGAGGGAGTTCTTC. This encodes CASGLGEREFF.

This clonotype was detected a few times. The V gene is TRBV20-1, the J gene TRBJ2-3, with 13 bases identical to TRBD2. Germline-derived CDR1 and CDR2 are DFQATT and SNEGSKA (reference sequence). This CDR3 contains 16 residues. V was clipped by 2 bases and J by 3 bases; unmatched bases: 5. In DNA, the CDR3 is TGCAGTGCTAGAACACTAGCGGGAGGGCGGACAGATACGCAGTATTTT. Amino acids: CSARTLAGGRTDTQYF.